This T cell receptor beta chain came from a study of blood T cell repertoires in COVID-19. Study at large: Samples representing acute and convalescent COVID-19 were sourced from the United States, Italy and Spain. From T cells, B-cell-depleted T cells, or PBMCs came the material, which was cDNA or gDNA.

Per the original methods: Researchers report that nucleated cell counts were estimated from reference gene primer amplification. Repertoires were generated with immunoSEQ multiplex PCR, while TCRdb's copy carries only in-frame clones and drops some. V and J calls and clone size are copied from that table; D and trimming were computed from the DNA. The data show approximately 230,000 clones, with about four fifths seen just once and about 9.6% held by the top ten. The CDR3 runs to 13 residues. Per the germline V gene, CDR1 is SEHNR and CDR2 is FQNEAQ (reference sequence). V was cut by 5 bases and J by 9 bases, with 11 bases left in between.

This TCR was sampled from an elderly man with acute or convalescent COVID-19. The sequenced material came from peripheral blood. The chain combines TRBV7-9 with TRBJ1-6, with D perhaps matching TRBD1 (5 bases). CDR3 sequence reads: CASSRDGGSPLHF. The CDR3 bases are TGTGCCAGCAGCCGGGACGGGGGTTCACCCCTCCACTTT.